A single sample gave rise to the 18 T cell receptor beta chains below, sequenced in a study of cytomegalovirus exposure and HLA in healthy donors. The data were produced by immunoSEQ multiplex PCR, yet TCRdb's version contains in-frame clones alone and is incomplete. The table has over 120,000 clones, around 90% seen once. The source material was PBMCs. These receptor sequences come from a woman aged 25 to 39 in good health and CMV-seropositive.

The chain joins TRBV28 to TRBJ2-7; D possibly corresponds to TRBD2 (5 bases). Trimming cost V 7 bases and J 4 bases, with 20 bases left between them. Germline lookup yields CDR1 MDHEN and CDR2 SYDVKM. The length of the CDR3 is 15 residues. The chain's CDR3 is CASTSPGRLLYEQYF. The CDR3, as DNA: TGTGCCAGCACCTCCCCGGGGAGACTCTTATACGAGCAGTACTTC.

This chain joins TRBV5-1 and TRBJ2-7; maybe TRBD2 (6 bases). Germline V gene sequence: CDR1 SGHRS, CDR2 YFSETQ. CDR3 length: 15 amino acids. The V gene lost 0 bases and the J gene lost 7 bases, with 17 bases spanning the gap. The CDR3 sequence: CASSLDPAGREEQYF. In DNA, the CDR3 is TGCGCCAGCAGCTTGGATCCAGCCGGCCGGGAGGAGCAGTACTTC. The full variable domain, with the rest looked up from reference TRBV5-1 and TRBJ2-7, is KAGVTQTPRYLIKTRGQQVTLSCSPISGHRSVSWYQQTPGQGLQFLFEYFSETQRNKGNFPGRFSGRQFSNSRSEMNVSTLELGDSALYLCASSLDPAGREEQYFGPGTRLTVT.

V usage is TRBV7-3 and J usage is TRBJ2-2, with 15 bases aligning to TRBD2. The germline gives CDR1 SGHTA, CDR2 FQGTGA. The CDR3 loop spans 18 amino acids. Trimming took 2 bases from V and 4 from J; bases not matched to a gene: 5. The CDR3 DNA is TGTGCCAGCAGCTTATGGACTAGCGGGAGGGGCGGCACCGGGGAGCTGTTTTTT. This codes for CASSLWTSGRGGTGELFF.

The rearrangement uses TRBV30 and TRBJ1-4; 10 positions agree with TRBD1. Germline CDR1 and CDR2: GTSNPN and SVGIG (reference sequence). The CDR3 extends over 15 amino acids. V shed 3 bases and J 7 bases; nucleotides not matched to a gene: 8. CDR3: CAWRATGTGVEKLFF. The CDR3 nucleotides are TGTGCCTGGAGGGCAACCGGGACAGGGGTTGAAAAACTGTTTTTT. The variable domain in full, with the rest retrieved from reference TRBV30 and TRBJ1-4, is SQTIHQWPATLVQPVGSPLSLECTVEGTSNPNLYWYRQAAGRGLQLLFYSVGIGQISSEVPQNLSASRPQDRQFILSSKKLLLSDSGFYLCAWRATGTGVEKLFFGSGTQLSVL.

The V gene is TRBV5-1, the J gene TRBJ2-1, with 7 bases fitting TRBD1. V lost 0 bases to trimming and J lost 10 bases; unmatched junction nucleotides: 16. The CDR3 length is 17 residues. Germline V CDR1 and CDR2: SGHRS, YFSETQ. The CDR3 DNA sequence: TGCGCCAGCAGCTTGGTCCCCCGACAGGGTGGGCGGACGGAGCAGTTCTTC. Translated, it gives CASSLVPRQGGRTEQFF.

J is TRBJ1-2 and V is TRBV5-1; TRBD1 aligns across 7 bases. CDR3 length: 15 amino acids. V lost 4 bases, J lost 0 bases, and 6 bases stayed unmatched. Germline CDR1 and CDR2: SGHRS and YFSETQ. The CDR3, as DNA: TGCGCCAGCAGCCTCCAGGGGGGAGCTAACTATGGCTACACCTTC. The encoded protein is CASSLQGGANYGYTF. The full variable domain, in which reference TRBV5-1 and TRBJ1-2 provide the parts outside the CDR3, is KAGVTQTPRYLIKTRGQQVTLSCSPISGHRSVSWYQQTPGQGLQFLFEYFSETQRNKGNFPGRFSGRQFSNSRSEMNVSTLELGDSALYLCASSLQGGANYGYTFGSGTRLTVV.

The rearrangement uses TRBV11-2 and TRBJ1-5; no clear D gene. CDR3 length: 14 residues. Trimming took off 2 bases at V and 4 bases at J, with 9 bases between the two ends. Germline V gene data show CDR1 as SGHAT and CDR2 as FQNNGV. Here the CDR3 reads CASSLYSGNQPQHF. The CDR3 nucleotides are TGTGCCAGCAGCTTATATTCGGGGAATCAGCCCCAGCATTTT.

This clone was counted a single time. This chain joins TRBV7-2 and TRBJ2-7; 8 nucleotides agree with TRBD2. Trimming took 2 bases from V and 3 from J; bases not matched to a gene: 6. CDR3 length equals 15 residues. Germline-derived CDR1 and CDR2 are SGHTA and FQGNSA. The DNA for the CDR3 is TGTGCCAGCAGCTTAAGGGGTGCGGGGGGCTACGAGCAGTACTTC. Translated: CASSLRGAGGYEQYF.

This clone was seen once. The chain joins TRBV28 to TRBJ1-5, with a possible D match to TRBD1 (6 bases). Looked up from germline, CDR1 is MDHEN and CDR2 is SYDVKM. Trimming cost V 3 bases and J 0 bases, with 18 bases left between them. The CDR3 extends over 18 amino acids. The CDR3 nucleotides are TGTGCCAGCAGTTTGGGCATAGGAACGGGACATAGCAATCAGCCCCAGCATTTT. Translation gives CASSLGIGTGHSNQPQHF.

In its sample, this clone was seen many times. The chain employs TRBV18 and TRBJ2-1; 7 nucleotides line up with TRBD2. Germline CDR1 is KGHSH and CDR2 is LQKENI. This CDR3 is built from 15 residues. The V gene end was trimmed by 2 bases and the J gene end by 3 bases; junction bases not matched to a gene: 4. CDR3 in amino acids: CASSPSASGYNEQFF. CDR3 nucleotide sequence: TGTGCCAGCTCACCATCGGCTAGCGGCTACAATGAGCAGTTCTTC.

This chain uses TRBV23-1 with TRBJ2-7; the match to TRBD2 covers 8 bases. TRBV23-1 belongs to the ORF category, with a function that is uncertain. Trimming cost V 6 bases and J 6 bases; bases outside gene matches: 22. This CDR3 comprises 18 residues. In DNA, the CDR3 is TGCGCCAGCAGCCCGCCCCCCGAGGGAGCAGCGGGGGCCCTCGAGCAGTACTTC. It codes for CASSPPPEGAAGALEQYF.

The V call is TRBV6-5, the J call TRBJ2-2; 7 bases agree with TRBD1. CDR1 MNHEY and CDR2 SVGAGI come from the germline V gene. V shed 7 bases and J 4 bases; nucleotides not matched to a gene: 6. This CDR3 spans 14 amino acids. The chain's CDR3 is CASKDRWITGELFF. For the CDR3, the DNA is TGTGCCAGCAAGGACAGGTGGATCACCGGGGAGCTGTTTTTT.

The rearrangement uses TRBV13 and TRBJ2-5, with 10 nucleotides matching TRBD2. The junction had 11 bases not matched to a gene; V was cut back by 1 base and J by 3 bases. The CDR3 spans 18 residues. Germline V lookup: CDR1 PRHDT, CDR2 FYEKMQ (reference sequence). CDR3 nucleotides: TGTGCCAGCAGCTTAGTCGGGGAGGCTAGCGGGGGAGAAGAGACCCAGTACTTC. Its protein is CASSLVGEASGGEETQYF. Full variable domain (missing parts from reference TRBV13 and TRBJ2-5): AAGVIQSPRHLIKEKRETATLKCYPIPRHDTVYWYQQGPGQDPQFLISFYEKMQSDKGSIPDRFSAQQFSDYHSELNMSSLELGDSALYFCASSLVGEASGGEETQYFGPGTRLLVL.

This chain uses TRBV7-9 with TRBJ2-2, with D perhaps TRBD2 (5 bases). This CDR3 has 14 residues. Germline V gene data show CDR1 as SEHNR and CDR2 as FQNEAQ (reference sequence). V was clipped by 5 bases and J by 8 bases, with 15 bases between them. The CDR3 reads CASSKTTSTGELFF. Here the CDR3 DNA reads TGTGCCAGCAGCAAGACTACATCCACGGGGGAGCTGTTTTTT.

The CDR3 DNA reads TGTGCCAGCAGCTTCGGGACTAGCGGTGAGCAGTTCTTC. Its protein product is CASSFGTSGEQFF. The chain couples TRBV11-2 to TRBJ2-1; the match to TRBD2 covers 11 bases. V dropped 3 bases and J dropped 9; count of bases not matched to a gene: 1. Germline V gives CDR1 SGHAT, CDR2 FQNNGV. The CDR3 is 13 amino acids.

CDR3 sequence (DNA): TGTGCCAGCAGCTCCGGGACATATGACTACTATGGCTACACCTTC. Translating it yields CASSSGTYDYYGYTF. V and J are TRBV5-4 and TRBJ1-2; D is perhaps TRBD1 (6 bases). The CDR3 totals 15 residues. Trimming took off 3 bases at V and 3 bases at J, with 15 bases between the two ends. Germline V gene data show CDR1 as SGHNT and CDR2 as YYREEE (reference sequence).

The chain combines TRBV5-8 with TRBJ2-7, with 7 bases aligning to TRBD1. J gave up 5 bases and V 6 bases, and 8 bases lay outside the gene matches. Looked up from germline, CDR1 is SGHTS and CDR2 is YDEGEE. CDR3 length: 13 residues. The CDR3: CASTLTTGNEQYF. The CDR3 DNA follows: TGTGCCAGCACACTGACGACAGGGAACGAGCAGTACTTC.

A remark on this clone: At one end, the junction sequence differs from germline, possibly due to a read error. The gene calls are TRBV6-5 and TRBJ2-6; D is perhaps TRBD1 (5 bases). The CDR3 is 13 amino acids. Germline V gene data show CDR1 as MNHEY and CDR2 as SVGAGI. CDR3 DNA: TGTGCCAGCAGAGAGTCTGGGGCCAACGTCCCGACTTTC. Its translation is CASRESGANVPTF.